This TCR beta chain was retrieved from a study of T-cell memory formation after mild COVID-19 (dated by TCRdb to the early 2020s). About the full investigation: TCR sequence clusters from the two donors were found to be largely donor specific. Two young, previously healthy adult volunteers, one female and one male, were included in the cohort. In a couple of donors, T-cell clones that expanded and contracted after mild COVID-19 were tracked by sequencing TCRalpha and TCRbeta repertoires over time. The investigation overall reported the following: SARS-CoV-2 specificity was not confirmed for the second-wave clones peaking on day 37. Some responding clones were detected in pre-infection memory, which suggested that pre-existing cross-reactive memory T cells had joined the SARS-CoV-2 response. Clones that contracted from day 15 to 85 showed balanced CD4/CD8 phenotypes, whereas a second wave of clones that expanded from day 15 to 37 leaned towards CD4+. The study covered only a couple of mild cases, and larger cohorts including severe cases with pre-infection samples were considered necessary. Contracting CD4+ clones appeared mostly in the CM and EM memory subsets, whereas CD8+ clones were enriched in EMRA.

On this clonotype itself: Its antigen target is currently unknown. No qualities accompany the bases; no much larger clone lies one base away.

The sequencing machine was an Illumina NovaSeq 6000. TCRalpha and TCRbeta cDNA libraries were built by 5'RACE with constant-segment primers, adding sample barcodes and unique molecular identifiers. RNA was extracted from every sample with Trizol reagent. Library amplification was performed in two PCR steps, and a second sample barcode and Illumina TruSeq adapters were introduced in the second step. Sequencing of the libraries was done on an Illumina NovaSeq, producing 2 x 150 bp paired-end reads. The published analysis was carried out like this. With migec v1.2.7, reads were demultiplexed and then collapsed into UMI-guided consensus sequences. Using mixcr v2.1.11, UMI consensuses were aligned to TRA and TRB V and J templates and then assembled into clonotypes. Clonotypes were classified as expanded or contracted when called significant by both edgeR and NoisET, with noise models trained on biological replicates. edgeR calls used a false discovery rate-adjusted p below 0.01 and a log2 fold-change threshold of 1. As an exploratory analysis of dynamics, max-normalized trajectories of the 1000 most abundant clonotypes were examined with PCA combined with hierarchical clustering. Separately sequenced CD4+ and CD8+ repertoires were used to assign a CD4 or CD8 phenotype to each responding clone. TCRdb ran its own pipeline on the public reads, namely fastp trimming at Q25 and MiXCR clone calling, and kept in-frame beta chains. Entries are consolidated by CDR3 protein sequence, retaining the most common genes and DNA. None of the V and J calls come from the authors' own analysis; TCRdb made them. The sample table shows approximately 200,000 distinct CDR3 sequences, and roughly 16% are seen once. About 1.9% of the sample comes from the top ten.

The germline V gene sets CDR1 to MNHGY and CDR2 to SAAAGT. The CDR3, cysteine through phenylalanine, is 13 amino acids long. Only the CDR3 portion is preserved as DNA: 39 bases, with reading frame beginning at the first base. V gives up 8 bases and J gives up 2 bases, and the segment between their germline ends measures 13 bases. Ficoll-Paque density gradient centrifugation was used to isolate PBMCs. The V and J genes are TRBV6-8 and TRBJ2-7, and perhaps TRBD1 as D gene, on 5 matching bases. Sequencing used PBMCs or a T cell subset sorted from them (not recorded which). The TCR originated in an adult woman who had mild COVID-19 (a few samples of this study predate the infection). The sample titles of this study are shuffled in the database, so cell type and time point are left out; the donor was told from shared clones. For the CDR3, the sequence is CASEQAKAYEQYF. The base sequence is TGTGCCAGCGAACAGGCAAAAGCCTACGAGCAGTACTTC.